The 10 T cell receptor beta chains reported below all come from one sample, sequenced in a study of technical replicates of blood from a few donors. Sequenced by immunoSEQ multiplex PCR; TCRdb stores in-frame clones only, minus some. This table has tens of thousands of clones, roughly 91% appearing once. Sequencing input: T cells isolated from PBMCs. The receptors here all came from a human donor in good health.

V usage is TRBV7-3 and J usage is TRBJ2-3; D is unclear. V shed 4 bases and J shed 0 bases, with 14 bases lying between them. CDR1 SGHTA and CDR2 FQGTGA come from the germline V gene. This CDR3 contains 16 residues. The CDR3 protein is CASSYSSDSSTDTQYF. The CDR3 DNA reads as TGTGCCAGCAGCTATAGTTCCGATTCTAGCACAGATACGCAGTATTTT.

This chain links TRBV10-3 with TRBJ2-5; 10 bases are shared with TRBD2. CDR3 length: 14 residues. The germline V gene has CDR1 ENHRY and CDR2 SYGVKD. Germline trimming cut 8 bases from V and 5 bases from J; bases unmatched to any gene: 8. The CDR3 spells CAISSGLAMETQYF. Written as DNA, the CDR3 is TGTGCCATCTCATCGGGACTAGCGATGGAGACCCAGTACTTC.

This clone was recorded only once. The V and J genes are TRBV15 and TRBJ1-1; TRBD1 matches 7 bases. Germline-derived CDR1 and CDR2 are LNHNV and YYDKDF (reference sequence). V was pared by 5 bases and J by 5 bases, with 11 bases of the junction left unmatched. CDR3 size: 15 residues. The CDR3 here is CATSVHNRGGTEAFF. The CDR3 DNA is TGTGCCACCAGCGTTCATAACAGGGGTGGGACTGAAGCTTTCTTT.

The chain is built from TRBV4-2 and TRBJ1-3; no reliable D call. V was cut by 2 bases and J by 2 bases, with 13 bases left in between. This CDR3 has 16 residues. Germline CDR1 is LGHNA and CDR2 is YNFKEQ. CDR3 in amino acids: CASSQRVGAPGNTIYF. The CDR3 DNA follows: TGTGCCAGCAGCCAACGAGTGGGAGCCCCTGGAAACACCATATATTTT.

This chain joins TRBV5-4 and TRBJ2-2, with TRBD2 identical over 7 bases. Germline V lookup: CDR1 SGHNT, CDR2 YYREEE (reference sequence). The CDR3 length is 16 residues. V trimming: 4 bases; J trimming: 0 bases; junction bases outside the gene matches: 6. CDR3 DNA: TGTGCCAGCAGCCCAAAGACTAGCCCGAACACCGGGGAGCTGTTTTTT. Translation: CASSPKTSPNTGELFF.

The chain couples TRBV18 to TRBJ1-2; TRBD1 agrees at 8 bases. Germline V lookup: CDR1 KGHSH, CDR2 LQKENI. This CDR3 is 15 amino acids long. Losses at the gene ends were 0 bases for V and 6 bases for J; bases not matched to a gene: 6. The CDR3 reads CASSPPSDRVHGYTF. Written as DNA, the CDR3 is TGTGCCAGCTCACCACCCTCGGACAGGGTCCATGGCTACACCTTC.

The genes are TRBV5-4 and TRBJ2-7, with a possible D match to TRBD1 (5 bases). Trimming left V 3 bases short and J 3 bases short, with 16 bases between. The CDR3 is made up of 15 amino acids. From germline, CDR1 is SGHNT and CDR2 YYREEE (reference sequence). CDR3: CASSYSGNGFYEQYF. CDR3 nucleotide sequence: TGTGCCAGCAGCTATTCAGGGAACGGATTCTACGAGCAGTACTTC.

This clone appeared a single time. The chain couples TRBV29-1 to TRBJ1-1; 11 positions agree with TRBD1. The CDR3 is 15 amino acids. Germline trimming cut 6 bases from V and 4 bases from J; bases unmatched to any gene: 10. Germline V CDR1 and CDR2: SQVTM, ANQGSEA. CDR3 in amino acids: CSVPRTGGWGTEAFF. The CDR3 coding sequence is TGCAGCGTCCCCCGGACAGGGGGCTGGGGCACTGAAGCTTTCTTT.

The chain links TRBV6-5 to TRBJ2-5; D is undetermined. The V gene's germline CDR1 is MNHEY and CDR2 SVGAGI. V dropped 4 bases and J dropped 5 bases, with 11 bases sitting between them. This CDR3 has 13 amino acids. CDR3 DNA sequence: TGTGCCAGCAGTTCGTACGCGGTTGAGACCCAGTACTTC. It yields the protein CASSSYAVETQYF.

The rearrangement uses TRBV11-3 and TRBJ2-7; D gene unclear. Germline V gene data show CDR1 as SGHNT and CDR2 as YENEEA. The CDR3 runs 14 residues. Trimming removed 3 bases from V and 0 bases from J, with 9 bases in between. CDR3 coding DNA: TGTGCCAGCAGCTTCCGGGTTAACTCCTACGAGCAGTACTTC. Translated: CASSFRVNSYEQYF.